The clone carrying this TCR beta chain was observed once. This entry belongs to a study of CD8 T cells in Susac syndrome. The CDR3 sequence is 16 residues long. Trimming removed 7 bases from V and 4 bases from J, with 24 bases in between. Germline V gene data show CDR1 as SQVTM and CDR2 as ANQGSEA. TEMRA cells were enriched by FACS, and CD4+ and CD8+ T cells were negatively isolated. Reverse transcription used about 0.45 to 1 ug RNA and random hexamers. It was immunoSEQ multiplex PCR that amplified TCR beta CDR3 across 54 Vbeta and 13 Jbeta. MiXCR was run by TCRdb on the immunoSEQ multiplex PCR reads, yielding one entry per CDR3 protein. Here the sample spans 180,000 or so distinct CDR3 sequences, approximately 96% being singletons.

The TCR was taken from a human donor with multiple sclerosis. Source material: CD4+ T cells from PBMCs. The V and J genes are TRBV29-1 and TRBJ2-3; either TRBD1 or TRBD2 may supply D (5 bases each). For the CDR3, the DNA is TGCAGCGGCCGGGGCCAACATAGGGGATCATCAGATACGCAGTATTTT. It translates to CSGRGQHRGSSDTQYF.